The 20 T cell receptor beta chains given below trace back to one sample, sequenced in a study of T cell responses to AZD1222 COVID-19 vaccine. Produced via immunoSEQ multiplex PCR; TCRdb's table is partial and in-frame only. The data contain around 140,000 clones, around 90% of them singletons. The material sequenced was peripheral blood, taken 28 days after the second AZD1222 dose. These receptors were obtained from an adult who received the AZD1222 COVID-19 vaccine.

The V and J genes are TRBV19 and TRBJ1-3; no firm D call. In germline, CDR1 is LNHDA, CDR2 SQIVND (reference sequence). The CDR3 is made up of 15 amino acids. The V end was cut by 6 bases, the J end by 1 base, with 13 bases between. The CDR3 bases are TGTGCCAGTAGCCTAGAACGAGCATCTGGAAACACCATATATTTT. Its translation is CASSLERASGNTIYF.

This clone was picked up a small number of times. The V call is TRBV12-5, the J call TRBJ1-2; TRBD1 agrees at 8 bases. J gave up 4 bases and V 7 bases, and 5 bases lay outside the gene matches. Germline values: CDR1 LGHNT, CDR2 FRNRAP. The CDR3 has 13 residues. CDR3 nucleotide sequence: TGTGCTAGTGACGACAGGGGAGGCTATGGCTACACCTTC. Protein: CASDDRGGYGYTF. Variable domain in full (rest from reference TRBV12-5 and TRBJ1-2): DARVTQTPRHKVTEMGQEVTMRCQPILGHNTVFWYRQTMMQGLELLAYFRNRAPLDDSGMPKDRFSAEMPDATLATLKIQPSEPRDSAVYFCASDDRGGYGYTFGSGTRLTVV.

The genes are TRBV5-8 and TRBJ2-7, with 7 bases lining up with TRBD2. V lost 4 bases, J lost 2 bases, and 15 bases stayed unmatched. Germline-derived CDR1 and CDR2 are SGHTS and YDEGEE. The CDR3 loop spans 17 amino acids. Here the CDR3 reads CASSRGLADITPYEQYF. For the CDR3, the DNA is TGTGCCAGCAGCCGAGGTCTAGCGGACATCACCCCCTACGAGCAGTACTTC.

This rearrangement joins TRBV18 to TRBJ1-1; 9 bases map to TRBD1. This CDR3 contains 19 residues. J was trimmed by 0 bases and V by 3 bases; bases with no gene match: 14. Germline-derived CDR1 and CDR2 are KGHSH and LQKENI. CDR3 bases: TGTGCCAGCTCACCGCGGAGCCAGGGACAGGGAAGTGTGAACACTGAAGCTTTCTTT. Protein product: CASSPRSQGQGSVNTEAFF.

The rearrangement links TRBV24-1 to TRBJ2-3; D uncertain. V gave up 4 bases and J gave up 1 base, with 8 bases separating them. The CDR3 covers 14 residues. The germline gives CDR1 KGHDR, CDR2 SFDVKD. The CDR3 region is CATSDWTGTDTQYF. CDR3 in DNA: TGTGCCACCAGTGACTGGACGGGCACAGATACGCAGTATTTT.

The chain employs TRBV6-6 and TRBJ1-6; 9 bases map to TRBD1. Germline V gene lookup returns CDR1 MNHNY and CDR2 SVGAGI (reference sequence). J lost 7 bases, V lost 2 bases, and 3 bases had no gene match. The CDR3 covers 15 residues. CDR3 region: CASSYLGTGNSPLHF. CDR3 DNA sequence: TGTGCCAGCAGTTACCTCGGGACAGGGAATTCACCCCTCCACTTT.

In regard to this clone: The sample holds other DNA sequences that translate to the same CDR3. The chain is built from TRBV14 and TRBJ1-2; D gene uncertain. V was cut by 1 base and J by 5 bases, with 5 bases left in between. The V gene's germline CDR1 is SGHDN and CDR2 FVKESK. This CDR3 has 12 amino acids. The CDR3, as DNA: TGTGCCAGCAGCCAAGTCTGGTATGGCTACACCTTC. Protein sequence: CASSQVWYGYTF.

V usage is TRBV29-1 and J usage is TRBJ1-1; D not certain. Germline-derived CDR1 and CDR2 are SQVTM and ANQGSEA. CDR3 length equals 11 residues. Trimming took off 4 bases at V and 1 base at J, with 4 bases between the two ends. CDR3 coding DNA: TGCAGCGTTGCGCAGAACACTGAAGCTTTCTTT. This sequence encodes CSVAQNTEAFF.

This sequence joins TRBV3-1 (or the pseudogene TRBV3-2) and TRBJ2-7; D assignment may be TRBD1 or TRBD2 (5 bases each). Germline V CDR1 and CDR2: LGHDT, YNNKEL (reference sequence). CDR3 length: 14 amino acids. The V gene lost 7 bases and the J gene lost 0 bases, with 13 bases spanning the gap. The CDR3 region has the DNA TGTGCCAGCACCCCGGGACGGATCTCCTACGAGCAGTACTTC. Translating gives CASTPGRISYEQYF.

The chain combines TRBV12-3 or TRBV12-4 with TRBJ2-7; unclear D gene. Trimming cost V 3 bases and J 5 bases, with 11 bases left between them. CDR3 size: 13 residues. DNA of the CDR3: TGTGCCAGCAGTTTTGAAAGCAGCCACGAGCAGTACTTC. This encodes CASSFESSHEQYF.

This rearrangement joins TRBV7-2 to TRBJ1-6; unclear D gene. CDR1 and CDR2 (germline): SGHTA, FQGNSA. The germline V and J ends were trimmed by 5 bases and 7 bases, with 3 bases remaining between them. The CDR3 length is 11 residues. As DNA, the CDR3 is TGTGCCAGCAGCCTAAATTCACCCCTCCACTTT. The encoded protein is CASSLNSPLHF.

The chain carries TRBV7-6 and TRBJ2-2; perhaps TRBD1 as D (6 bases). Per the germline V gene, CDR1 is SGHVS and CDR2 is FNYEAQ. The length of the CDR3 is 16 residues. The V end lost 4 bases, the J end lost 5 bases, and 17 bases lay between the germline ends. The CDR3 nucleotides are TGTGCCAGCAGCTCTGCCGGGACACTTGGAACCGGGGAGCTGTTTTTT. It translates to CASSSAGTLGTGELFF.

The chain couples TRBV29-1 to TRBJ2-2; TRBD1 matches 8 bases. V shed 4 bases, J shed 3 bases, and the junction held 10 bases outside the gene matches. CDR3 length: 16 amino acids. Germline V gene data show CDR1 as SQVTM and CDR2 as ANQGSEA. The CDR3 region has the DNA TGCAGCGTTGTAAAAAGGGGGACAGGACACACCGGGGAGCTGTTTTTT. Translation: CSVVKRGTGHTGELFF.

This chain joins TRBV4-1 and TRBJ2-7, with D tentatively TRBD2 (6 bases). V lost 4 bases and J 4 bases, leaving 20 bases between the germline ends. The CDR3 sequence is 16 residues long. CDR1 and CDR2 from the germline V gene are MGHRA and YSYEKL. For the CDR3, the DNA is TGCGCCAGCAGCCGATCGAGCCGGGGGACGGTGTACGAGCAGTACTTC. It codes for CASSRSSRGTVYEQYF.

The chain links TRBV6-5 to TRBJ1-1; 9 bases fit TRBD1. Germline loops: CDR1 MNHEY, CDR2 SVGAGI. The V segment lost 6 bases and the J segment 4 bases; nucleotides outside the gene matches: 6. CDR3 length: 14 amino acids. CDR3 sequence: CASRQQGAATEAFF. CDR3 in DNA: TGTGCCAGCAGACAACAGGGGGCAGCCACTGAAGCTTTCTTT.

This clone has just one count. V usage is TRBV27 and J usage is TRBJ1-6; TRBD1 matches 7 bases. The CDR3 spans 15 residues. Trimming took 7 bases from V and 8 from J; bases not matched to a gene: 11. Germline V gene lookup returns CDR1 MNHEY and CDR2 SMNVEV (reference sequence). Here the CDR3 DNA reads TGTGCCAGCAAACGGGACAGCCTCTGGGATTCACCCCTCCACTTT. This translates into CASKRDSLWDSPLHF.

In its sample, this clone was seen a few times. DNA for the CDR3: TGTGCCAGCAGCTTAGACGGACAGGCGCCTTCTCGGAACACTGAAGCTTTCTTT. This encodes CASSLDGQAPSRNTEAFF. The J gene is TRBJ1-1, the V gene TRBV13; TRBD1 matches 7 bases. The CDR3 is made up of 18 amino acids. V was pared by 1 base and J by 1 base, with 12 bases of the junction left unmatched. In germline, CDR1 is PRHDT, CDR2 FYEKMQ (reference sequence). Together with reference TRBV13 and TRBJ1-1, the CDR3 gives the full variable domain: AAGVIQSPRHLIKEKRETATLKCYPIPRHDTVYWYQQGPGQDPQFLISFYEKMQSDKGSIPDRFSAQQFSDYHSELNMSSLELGDSALYFCASSLDGQAPSRNTEAFFGQGTRLTVV.

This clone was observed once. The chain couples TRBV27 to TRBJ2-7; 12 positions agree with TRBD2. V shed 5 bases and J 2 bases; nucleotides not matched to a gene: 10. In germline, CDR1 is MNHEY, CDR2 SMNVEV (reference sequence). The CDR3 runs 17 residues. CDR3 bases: TGTGCCAGCAGTCCTAAATCGGGACTAGCGGGCGCCTACGAGCAGTACTTC. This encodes CASSPKSGLAGAYEQYF.

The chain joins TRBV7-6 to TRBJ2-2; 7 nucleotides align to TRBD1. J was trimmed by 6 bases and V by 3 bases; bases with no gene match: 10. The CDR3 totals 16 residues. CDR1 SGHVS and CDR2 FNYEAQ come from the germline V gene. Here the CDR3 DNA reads TGTGCCAGCAGCTTTCGACAGGGCGCGGTGGCCGGGGAGCTGTTTTTT. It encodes CASSFRQGAVAGELFF.

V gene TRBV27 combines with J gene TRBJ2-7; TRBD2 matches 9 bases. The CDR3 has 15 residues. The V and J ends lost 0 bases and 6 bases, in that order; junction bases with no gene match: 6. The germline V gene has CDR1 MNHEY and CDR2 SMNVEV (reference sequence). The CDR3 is CASSLSGTSSSEQYF. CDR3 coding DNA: TGTGCCAGCAGTTTATCGGGGACTAGCTCTTCCGAGCAGTACTTC.